Each of the 21 T cell receptor beta chains below was sequenced from the same sample in a study of blood T cell dynamics during melanoma immunotherapy. Time point described: pre-treatment baseline. The method was immunoSEQ multiplex PCR; TCRdb's version includes in-frame clones alone and lacks a portion of them. There are 10,000 to 15,000 clones in the sample; around 83% occur only once, and around 4.4% lies in the top ten. The input for sequencing was blood, taken from a patient treated with checkpoint blockade. These receptors all come from a human donor with melanoma.

About this clone itself: Germline and junction disagree at one end, which may indicate a read error. Here the CDR3 reads CASSQEEGYEQYF. As DNA, the CDR3 is TGCGCCAGCAGTCAAGAGGAGGGGTACGAGCAGTACTTC. This rearrangement joins TRBV4-1 to TRBJ2-7; D is possibly TRBD2 (6 bases). The CDR3 length is 13 residues. Germline values: CDR1 MGHRA, CDR2 YSYEKL.

The rearrangement links TRBV6-1 to TRBJ2-2; D unresolved. CDR3 length: 15 residues. Germline CDR1 reads MNHNS; CDR2 reads SASEGT. V was shortened by 6 bases and J by 7 bases, with 18 bases between the two germline ends. CDR3 sequence reads: CASSEIGLSLGELFF. Written as DNA, the CDR3 is TGTGCCAGCAGCGAGATCGGCCTATCCCTCGGGGAGCTGTTTTTT.

This chain links TRBV6-5 with TRBJ2-1; the match to TRBD1 covers 10 bases. The CDR3 loop spans 10 amino acids. Germline CDR1 and CDR2: MNHEY and SVGAGI. V shed 6 bases and J 15 bases; nucleotides not matched to a gene: 2. As DNA, the CDR3 is TGTGCCAGCAGAGGGGACAGGGGGTTCTTC. Its protein is CASRGDRGFF.

This clone appeared a single time. The rearrangement uses TRBV27 and TRBJ1-1, with TRBD1 matching over 10 bases. The CDR3 contains 17 residues. V shed 1 base, J shed 1 base, and the junction held 6 bases outside the gene matches. Per the germline V gene, CDR1 is MNHEY and CDR2 is SMNVEV (reference sequence). The CDR3 region has the DNA TGTGCCAGCAGTTTATGGACAGGGGGGGTACAGAACACTGAAGCTTTCTTT. This sequence encodes CASSLWTGGVQNTEAFF.

The rearrangement links TRBV10-3 to TRBJ1-6; 8 bases fit TRBD1. The CDR3 sequence is 14 residues long. V lost 3 bases and J lost 8; bases outside the gene matches: 3. The germline gives CDR1 ENHRY, CDR2 SYGVKD. The CDR3 here is CAISDGTGYSPLHF. The CDR3, as DNA: TGTGCCATCAGTGACGGGACAGGCTATTCACCCCTCCACTTT.

The rearrangement uses TRBV6-1 and TRBJ2-5; 7 nucleotides line up with TRBD1. The J call could be wrong; TRBJ2-7 is a better fit for the DNA end. The V gene's germline CDR1 is MNHNS and CDR2 SASEGT. This CDR3 has 15 residues. The CDR3 reads CASHKRTGVSGEQYF. The CDR3 nucleotides read TGTGCCAGCCACAAACGAACAGGGGTTTCGGGCGAGCAGTACTTC.

This clone was observed a few times. The chain's CDR3 is CSVLTGSGNTIYF. The DNA for the CDR3 is TGCAGCGTTCTGACTGGTTCTGGAAACACCATATATTTT. The chain carries TRBV29-1 and TRBJ1-3, with no clear D. Between the trimmed V and J ends, which lost 5 bases and 1 base, there was a span of 9 bases. This CDR3 is 13 amino acids long. CDR1 and CDR2 from the germline V gene are SQVTM and ANQGSEA.

The CDR3 nucleotides are TGCGCCAGCAGCTTGGCCTGGCAGGGGGTCTACAATGAGCAGTTCTTC. Translated: CASSLAWQGVYNEQFF. J is TRBJ2-1 and V is TRBV5-1, with TRBD1 matching 7 bases. Germline CDR1 is SGHRS and CDR2 is YFSETQ. V lost 0 bases, J lost 3 bases, and 6 bases stayed unmatched. The CDR3 is 16 amino acids.

Written as DNA, the CDR3 is TGCAGCGTTGTAAGGGGAGGAACAGATACGCAGTATTTT. The encoded protein is CSVVRGGTDTQYF. This chain uses TRBV29-1 with TRBJ2-3; a possible D gene is TRBD2 (6 bases). The CDR3 has 13 amino acids. Germline V lookup: CDR1 SQVTM, CDR2 ANQGSEA. Deletions cut 4 bases from V and 3 bases from J, with 11 bases between.

The V gene is TRBV9, the J gene TRBJ1-3; D gene uncertain. This CDR3 spans 12 amino acids. Germline V gene data show CDR1 as SGDLS and CDR2 as YYNGEE. Trimming took off 2 bases at V and 6 bases at J, with 6 bases between the two ends. The CDR3 region is CASSVQENTIYF. The CDR3 DNA follows: TGTGCCAGCAGCGTCCAGGAAAACACCATATATTTT.

The rearrangement links TRBV27 to TRBJ2-5, with D possibly being TRBD2 (6 bases). CDR1 is MNHEY, CDR2 SMNVEV, per germline (reference sequence). This CDR3 has 15 amino acids. V was shortened by 6 bases and J by 1 base, with 15 bases between the two germline ends. The CDR3: CASSPQPTSQETQYF. As DNA, the CDR3 is TGTGCCAGCAGCCCACAGCCGACTAGCCAAGAGACCCAGTACTTC.

V is TRBV4-1 and J is TRBJ2-1; D perhaps matches TRBD2 (5 bases). Trimming left V 3 bases short and J 4 bases short, with 10 bases between. Per the germline V gene, CDR1 is MGHRA and CDR2 is YSYEKL. The CDR3 contains 14 residues. The CDR3 nucleotides read TGCGCCAGCAGCCAGCCTAGGGAGTACAATGAGCAGTTCTTC. Protein product: CASSQPREYNEQFF.

The chain joins TRBV30 to TRBJ2-1, with D possibly TRBD2 on 5 matching bases. There are 14 residues in the CDR3. From germline, CDR1 is GTSNPN and CDR2 SVGIG (reference sequence). Trimming pared 3 bases from V and 8 bases from J, leaving 17 bases between. The CDR3: CAWRRATISDEQFF. The CDR3 DNA follows: TGTGCCTGGAGAAGAGCGACGATTAGCGATGAGCAGTTCTTC.

The genes are TRBV15 and TRBJ2-7; TRBD2 matches 9 bases. The CDR3 covers 15 residues. V was clipped by 1 base and J by 6 bases; unmatched bases: 7. CDR1 LNHNV and CDR2 YYDKDF come from the germline V gene (reference sequence). Here the CDR3 reads CATSRAGTSTFEQYF. The CDR3 nucleotides read TGTGCCACCAGCAGAGCCGGGACTAGCACGTTCGAGCAGTACTTC. The complete variable domain, with remaining parts taken from reference TRBV15 and TRBJ2-7, reads DAMVIQNPRYQVTQFGKPVTLSCSQTLNHNVMYWYQQKSSQAPKLLFHYYDKDFNNEADTPDNFQSRRPNTSFCFLDIRSPGLGDTAMYLCATSRAGTSTFEQYFGPGTRLTVT.

V is TRBV27 and J is TRBJ1-1; D might be TRBD1 (5 bases). CDR3 size: 13 residues. Germline V gene data show CDR1 as MNHEY and CDR2 as SMNVEV (reference sequence). V shed 5 bases and J shed 7 bases, with 14 bases lying between them. The CDR3 sequence is CASSAQDSFEAFF. The CDR3 bases are TGTGCCAGCAGTGCCCAAGACAGCTTTGAAGCTTTCTTT.

The V gene is TRBV6-1, the J gene TRBJ2-5, with 10 bases matching TRBD2. The length of the CDR3 is 16 residues. The germline gives CDR1 MNHNS, CDR2 SASEGT. Trimming removed 1 base from V and 2 bases from J; junction bases left unmatched: 4. CDR3 in amino acids: CASSEGVSGGQETQYF. The CDR3 region has the DNA TGTGCCAGCAGTGAAGGGGTTAGCGGGGGGCAAGAGACCCAGTACTTC.

The chain uses TRBV13 and TRBJ2-7, with 13 nucleotides matching TRBD2. V lost 5 bases, J lost 7 bases, and 17 bases stayed unmatched. Germline V gene sequence: CDR1 PRHDT, CDR2 FYEKMQ (reference sequence). The CDR3 covers 18 residues. The CDR3 sequence: CASSGIGTSGIKVREQYF. In DNA form, the CDR3 reads TGTGCCAGCAGCGGCATTGGGACTAGCGGGATTAAAGTTCGGGAGCAGTACTTC.

V gene TRBV7-9 combines with J gene TRBJ2-2, with 11 bases lining up with TRBD1. The CDR3 covers 18 residues. V shed 3 bases, J shed 3 bases, and the junction held 9 bases outside the gene matches. Germline V gives CDR1 SEHNR, CDR2 FQNEAQ (reference sequence). The CDR3 region is CASSFNADRGLYTGELFF. The CDR3 bases are TGTGCCAGCAGCTTCAACGCGGACAGGGGGCTGTACACCGGGGAGCTGTTTTTT. The entire variable domain, with the rest obtained from reference TRBV7-9 and TRBJ2-2, is as follows: DTGVSQNPRHKITKRGQNVTFRCDPISEHNRLYWYRQTLGQGPEFLTYFQNEAQLEKSRLLSDRFSAERPKGSFSTLEIQRTEQGDSAMYLCASSFNADRGLYTGELFFGEGSRLTVL.

The genes are TRBV19 and TRBJ1-2, with TRBD1 as a possible D gene (6 bases). The V gene lost 4 bases and the J gene lost 2 bases, with 14 bases spanning the gap. Germline values: CDR1 LNHDA, CDR2 SQIVND (reference sequence). The CDR3 contains 15 residues. CDR3 loop: CASSNPKTGNYGYTF. The DNA for the CDR3 is TGTGCCAGTAGTAACCCCAAAACAGGGAACTATGGCTACACCTTC.

The chain couples TRBV18 to TRBJ1-1; 7 bases fit TRBD1. CDR3 size: 13 residues. Losses at the gene ends were 6 bases for V and 1 base for J; bases not matched to a gene: 2. The germline CDR1 and CDR2 sequences are KGHSH and LQKENI. CDR3 region: CASSTGENTEAFF. The CDR3 nucleotides are TGTGCCAGCTCCACAGGGGAGAACACTGAAGCTTTCTTT.

DNA of the CDR3: TGCGCCAGCAGCTGGGGACAGGGGGCGCAGGGAGCTTTCTTT. Amino acids: CASSWGQGAQGAFF. The genes are TRBV5-1 and TRBJ1-1, with 12 bases identical to TRBD1. The CDR3 totals 14 residues. Germline V gives CDR1 SGHRS, CDR2 YFSETQ. Unmatched junction bases numbered 7, after V lost 3 bases and J lost 10 bases. Looking up the rest from reference TRBV5-1 and TRBJ1-1 gives the full variable domain: KAGVTQTPRYLIKTRGQQVTLSCSPISGHRSVSWYQQTPGQGLQFLFEYFSETQRNKGNFPGRFSGRQFSNSRSEMNVSTLELGDSALYLCASSWGQGAQGAFFGQGTRLTVV.